The 24 T cell receptor beta chains below were found in one sample sequenced in a study of CD8+ T cells in alopecia areata (dated by TCRdb to 2016 to 2019). The protocol used for the library was the immunoSEQ multiplex PCR assay. To provide template for TCR sequencing, every sample had RNA extracted and reverse transcribed into cDNA. TCRdb holds this immuneACCESS table with in-frame rearrangements only. Some clones are missing; in checked studies, unresolved V genes explain under half, and the rest has no known cause. This sample holds approximately 180,000 clones; around half were observed only once. The leading ten clones occupy roughly 10% of the sample. What this sample's time point label stands for: about 25 weeks on oral tofacitinib. The treatment or condition label, read with the paper, signifies: oral pan-JAK inhibitor, 5-10 mg twice daily. This specimen was CD8+ T cells sorted from blood, taken at week 24, from a patient treated with tofacitinib. These receptors were obtained from a human donor with alopecia areata.

V is TRBV29-1 and J is TRBJ2-7; the D is unclear. This CDR3 region has 11 residues. Germline loops: CDR1 SQVTM, CDR2 ANQGSEA. The DNA for the CDR3 is TGCAGTCCCTGGGTGGATGGCGAGCAGTACTTC. This encodes CSPWVDGEQYF.

This clone was seen only a few times. This rearrangement joins TRBV27 to TRBJ2-1; 7 bases agree with TRBD1. The length of the CDR3 is 14 residues. V trimming: 6 bases; J trimming: 4 bases; junction bases outside the gene matches: 6. Germline V gene data show CDR1 as MNHEY and CDR2 as SMNVEV (reference sequence). CDR3 coding DNA: TGTGCCAGCAGACAGGGGATTCAGTACAATGAGCAGTTCTTC. Amino acids: CASRQGIQYNEQFF.

The table lists this clone with a few counts. The chain combines TRBV6-6 with TRBJ2-3; D call uncertain. Trimming took 0 bases from V and 6 from J, leaving 7 bases between them. The CDR3 loop spans 13 amino acids. Germline CDR1 and CDR2: MNHNY and SVGAGI (reference sequence). Here the CDR3 reads CASSYSFPDTQYF. CDR3 DNA: TGTGCCAGCAGTTACTCGTTCCCCGATACGCAGTATTTT.

The rearrangement links TRBV13 to TRBJ1-1, with TRBD1 identical over 7 bases. Germline trimming cut 5 bases from V and 2 bases from J; bases unmatched to any gene: 8. The V gene's germline CDR1 is PRHDT and CDR2 FYEKMQ (reference sequence). This CDR3 spans 15 amino acids. CDR3 loop: CASSTEGQRNTEAFF. The DNA of the CDR3 is TGTGCCAGCAGCACAGAGGGACAGAGAAACACTGAAGCTTTCTTT.

V and J are TRBV19 and TRBJ1-1, with D tentatively TRBD1 (5 bases). V lost 0 bases, J lost 3 bases, and 14 bases lay in between. There are 16 residues in the CDR3. The germline CDR1 and CDR2 sequences are LNHDA and SQIVND (reference sequence). The CDR3 sequence: CASSIEGSGGYTEAFF. The CDR3 coding sequence is TGTGCCAGTAGTATAGAAGGGTCGGGGGGTTACACTGAAGCTTTCTTT.

CDR3 amino acids: CASSPGVTGDGGYTF. The CDR3 region has the DNA TGCGCCAGCAGCCCGGGCGTTACAGGGGATGGTGGCTACACCTTC. The chain carries TRBV4-1 and TRBJ1-2; 7 bases are a match to TRBD1. Trimming took 4 bases from V and 7 from J; bases not matched to a gene: 12. The CDR3 sequence is 15 residues long. The germline V gene encodes CDR1 MGHRA and CDR2 YSYEKL.

The rearrangement uses TRBV11-2 and TRBJ1-2; a weak D match, TRBD1 (6 bases). Trimming removed 5 bases at V and 4 bases at J, with 11 bases between. The CDR3 runs 13 residues. Germline CDR1 and CDR2: SGHAT and FQNNGV. The CDR3 nucleotides are TGTGCCAGCAGCGACGGACAGCGCTATGGCTACACCTTC. Its translation is CASSDGQRYGYTF.

The rearrangement links TRBV4-3 to TRBJ1-1; D gene uncertain. The CDR3 is 15 residues long. Trimming removed 0 bases at V and 0 bases at J, with 8 bases between. Germline lookup yields CDR1 LGHNA and CDR2 YSLEER. The CDR3 DNA reads as TGCGCCAGCAGCCAAGATCGGAGGTTGAACACTGAAGCTTTCTTT. This gives the protein CASSQDRRLNTEAFF.

The table lists this clone with a count of one. The rearrangement joins TRBV4-3 to TRBJ2-1; 8 positions match TRBD2. CDR1 LGHNA and CDR2 YSLEER come from the germline V gene. V trimming: 4 bases; J trimming: 7 bases; junction bases outside the gene matches: 12. The CDR3 sequence is 16 residues long. CDR3 nucleotide sequence: TGCGCCAGCAGCCTACAGCGGGGGCCCCCGGTGAATGAGCAGTTCTTC. The encoded protein is CASSLQRGPPVNEQFF.

This chain uses TRBV13 with TRBJ2-5; D ambiguous. Trimming took off 3 bases at V and 4 bases at J, with 6 bases between the two ends. The V gene's germline CDR1 is PRHDT and CDR2 FYEKMQ (reference sequence). CDR3 length: 12 residues. The CDR3 reads CASSLTRETQYF. CDR3 DNA: TGTGCCAGCAGCTTGACGAGAGAGACCCAGTACTTC.

The gene calls are TRBV11-3 and TRBJ1-2; no definite D call. The CDR3 contains 15 residues. The germline V and J ends were trimmed by 5 bases and 2 bases, with 15 bases remaining between them. Germline V gene data show CDR1 as SGHNT and CDR2 as YENEEA. The CDR3 here is CASSPRAQSNYGYTF. The CDR3 nucleotides read TGTGCCAGCAGCCCCCGAGCCCAATCAAACTATGGCTACACCTTC.

To note about this clone: In the same sample, other DNA sequences code for this CDR3. The chain has TRBV7-9 and TRBJ1-5; tentatively, D is TRBD1 (6 bases). Trimming stripped 5 bases from V and 2 bases from J, with 7 bases between. CDR1 is SEHNR, CDR2 FQNEAQ, per germline (reference sequence). The CDR3 sequence is 13 residues long. Here the CDR3 DNA reads TGTGCCAGCAGCCCAGGGGGCAATCAGCCCCAGCATTTT. It encodes CASSPGGNQPQHF.

The J gene is TRBJ1-1, the V gene TRBV29-1, with D possibly matching TRBD1 (6 bases). This CDR3 has 12 amino acids. The germline V gene encodes CDR1 SQVTM and CDR2 ANQGSEA. Trimming took off 4 bases at V and 7 bases at J, with 13 bases between the two ends. The CDR3: CSVAGGGGEAFF. The CDR3 DNA sequence: TGCAGCGTTGCCGGGGGAGGGGGTGAAGCTTTCTTT.

V gene TRBV5-6 combines with J gene TRBJ1-1; D is perhaps TRBD1 (6 bases). From germline, CDR1 is SGHDT and CDR2 YYEEEE. The CDR3 is 12 residues long. Trimming took 1 base from V and 11 from J, leaving 12 bases between them. The CDR3 nucleotides are TGTGCCAGCAGCTTGCCCGGGGGGCCTGCTTTCTTT. It translates to CASSLPGGPAFF.

The genes are TRBV6-6 and TRBJ2-7, with D unresolved. Trimming left V 6 bases short and J 0 bases short, with 6 bases between. Germline V lookup: CDR1 MNHNY, CDR2 SVGAGI (reference sequence). The CDR3 is made up of 12 amino acids. CDR3 residues: CASRDSSYEQYF. The CDR3, as DNA: TGTGCCAGCAGGGATAGCTCCTACGAGCAGTACTTC.

This clone appeared once. The chain links TRBV2 to TRBJ1-5; weak D call: TRBD1 (5 bases). CDR3 size: 15 residues. V gave up 7 bases and J gave up 0 bases, with 13 bases separating them. The germline gives CDR1 SNHLY, CDR2 FYNNEI. The DNA of the CDR3 is TGTGCCAGCACTCGAGACAGCTATAGCAATCAGCCCCAGCATTTT. Its protein product is CASTRDSYSNQPQHF.

This clone was counted a few times. This chain uses TRBV28 with TRBJ1-5; D call uncertain. CDR3 length: 14 amino acids. Germline CDR1 and CDR2: MDHEN and SYDVKM. With 4 bases removed from V and 0 bases from J, the gap between germline ends came to 7 bases. This CDR3 is CASSSKNSNQPQHF. In nucleotides, the CDR3 is TGTGCCAGCAGTTCGAAGAATAGCAATCAGCCCCAGCATTTT. The full variable domain, completed using reference TRBV28 and TRBJ1-5, is DVKVTQSSRYLVKRTGEKVFLECVQDMDHENMFWYRQDPGLGLRLIYFSYDVKMKEKGDIPEGYSVSREKKERFSLILESASTNQTSMYLCASSSKNSNQPQHFGDGTRLSIL.

V and J are TRBV15 and TRBJ2-7; D uncertain. The V gene's germline CDR1 is LNHNV and CDR2 YYDKDF (reference sequence). The V end was cut by 0 bases, the J end by 0 bases, with 12 bases between. The CDR3 consists of 16 residues. CDR3: CATSRDAGESSYEQYF. The CDR3 nucleotides read TGTGCCACCAGCAGAGATGCTGGGGAAAGCTCCTACGAGCAGTACTTC.

The rearrangement uses TRBV14 and TRBJ2-7, with no clear D. V shed 0 bases and J shed 3 bases, with 18 bases lying between them. Germline V lookup: CDR1 SGHDN, CDR2 FVKESK. The CDR3 is 17 amino acids. The CDR3 DNA sequence: TGTGCCAGCAGCCAAGATCGTAACCCGGGCCGGATCTACGAGCAGTACTTC. This gives the protein CASSQDRNPGRIYEQYF.

The chain uses TRBV5-1 and TRBJ2-7, with 9 nucleotides matching TRBD1. V shed 0 bases, J shed 7 bases, and the junction held 8 bases outside the gene matches. The CDR3 sequence is 15 residues long. The V gene's germline CDR1 is SGHRS and CDR2 YFSETQ. The CDR3: CASSLDHGTGKEQYF. The CDR3 nucleotides are TGCGCCAGCAGCTTGGACCACGGGACAGGGAAGGAGCAGTACTTC.

The chain couples TRBV30 to TRBJ1-1; the D is unclear. The CDR3 is made up of 13 amino acids. The germline gives CDR1 GTSNPN, CDR2 SVGIG (reference sequence). Trimming removed 2 bases from V and 2 bases from J, with 9 bases in between. The CDR3 region has the DNA TGTGCCTGGAGTCCAAATATTAACACTGAAGCTTTCTTT. Amino acids: CAWSPNINTEAFF.

This rearrangement joins TRBV6-5 to TRBJ2-1; D is ambiguous. Germline V gives CDR1 MNHEY, CDR2 SVGAGI. Trimming pared 2 bases from V and 7 bases from J, leaving 9 bases between. The CDR3 loop spans 13 amino acids. The CDR3 sequence is CASSYQSQNEQFF. For the CDR3, the DNA is TGTGCCAGCAGTTACCAGTCGCAGAATGAGCAGTTCTTC.

This sequence joins TRBV13 and TRBJ2-4; D not certain. CDR3 size: 16 residues. The V gene's germline CDR1 is PRHDT and CDR2 FYEKMQ (reference sequence). Between the trimmed V and J ends, which lost 5 bases and 0 bases, there was a span of 14 bases. The DNA of the CDR3 is TGTGCCAGCAGCGGACGTACTGGAGTAGCCAAAAACATTCAGTACTTC. This gives the protein CASSGRTGVAKNIQYF.

The chain couples TRBV4-3 to TRBJ2-7; 8 nucleotides align to TRBD2. Trimming at V came to 1 base and at J to 2 bases, leaving 4 bases not matched to a gene. Germline assignment: CDR1 LGHNA and CDR2 YSLEER. The CDR3 is made up of 15 amino acids. The CDR3 protein is CASSQGSRGAYEQYF. Here the CDR3 DNA reads TGCGCCAGCAGCCAAGGTTCGCGGGGGGCCTACGAGCAGTACTTC.